The next 4 T cell receptor beta chains were all read from a single sample in a study of blood T cell repertoires in COVID-19. TCRdb keeps only in-frame clones here, not all; method: immunoSEQ multiplex PCR. The sample shows 150,000 or so clones, 85% to 90% of them seen only once. Sequenced input: peripheral blood. The receptors come from a man younger than 35 with COVID-19, enrolled during active disease.

In nucleotides, the CDR3 is TGTGCCAGCAGACCCACAGGGACGTCTGACGCCGGGGAGCTGTTTTTT. Translation gives CASRPTGTSDAGELFF. The chain employs TRBV28 and TRBJ2-2, with a weak D call TRBD1 (6 bases). V lost 6 bases and J lost 6, with 20 bases in between. The CDR3 sequence is 16 residues long. The V gene's germline CDR1 is MDHEN and CDR2 SYDVKM.

The chain links TRBV6-4 to TRBJ2-2, with TRBD1 as a possible D gene (6 bases). The CDR3 contains 15 residues. In germline, CDR1 is MRHNA, CDR2 SNTAGT. The ends were cut back, 6 bases at V and 3 bases at J, with 14 bases in the middle. The CDR3: CASSPSGAHTGELFF. Here the CDR3 DNA reads TGTGCCAGCAGCCCTTCAGGGGCCCACACCGGGGAGCTGTTTTTT.

The rearrangement links TRBV7-2 to TRBJ2-3, with D maybe TRBD2 (6 bases). V dropped 3 bases and J dropped 4 bases, with 14 bases sitting between them. CDR3 length equals 15 residues. Germline-derived CDR1 and CDR2 are SGHTA and FQGNSA. The CDR3 coding sequence is TGTGCCAGCAGCTTGACGGGACTCAGGGCAGATACGCAGTATTTT. Translated: CASSLTGLRADTQYF. The full variable domain, completed using reference TRBV7-2 and TRBJ2-3, is GAGVSQSPSNKVTEKGKDVELRCDPISGHTALYWYRQSLGQGLEFLIYFQGNSAPDKSGLPSDRFSAERTGGSVSTLTIQRTQQEDSAVYLCASSLTGLRADTQYFGPGTRLTVL.

This sequence joins TRBV10-2 and TRBJ1-6; TRBD1 agrees at 7 bases. Germline lookup yields CDR1 WSHSY and CDR2 SAAADI. V was clipped by 5 bases and J by 2 bases; unmatched bases: 6. The CDR3 covers 16 residues. CDR3 region: CASSPTTGTYNSPLHF. The CDR3 nucleotides are TGCGCCAGCAGTCCGACGACAGGGACCTATAATTCACCCCTCCACTTT.